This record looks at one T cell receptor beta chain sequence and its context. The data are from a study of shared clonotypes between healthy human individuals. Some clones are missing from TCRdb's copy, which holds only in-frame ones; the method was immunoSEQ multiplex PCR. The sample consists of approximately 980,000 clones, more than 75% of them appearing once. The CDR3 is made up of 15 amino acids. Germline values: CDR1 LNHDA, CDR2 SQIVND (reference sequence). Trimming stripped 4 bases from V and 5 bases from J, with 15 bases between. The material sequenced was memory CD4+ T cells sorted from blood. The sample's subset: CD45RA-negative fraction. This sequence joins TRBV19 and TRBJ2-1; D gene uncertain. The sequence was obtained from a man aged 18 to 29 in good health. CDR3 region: CASSNFLGANNEQFF. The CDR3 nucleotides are TGTGCCAGTAGTAATTTCCTCGGAGCAAACAATGAGCAGTTCTTC.